This T cell receptor (beta chain) was recorded in a study of molecular identifiers for immune sequencing clone quantification. Overall study context: Replicates split RNA from approximately 22,000 or 94,000 naive CD8 cells five ways, and the researchers sequenced four portions. Study observations and caveats: Spiked TCR RNA from one Jurkat cell reportedly showed up when mixed among one million naive cells.

Remarks on this clonotype: Its antigen is not identified.

CDR3 length equals 18 residues. After removal of 5 bases from V and 8 bases from J, the junction contained 21 bases not matched to a gene. Germline assignment: CDR1 SGHTA and CDR2 FQGNSA. TCRdb reprocessed the PCR reads with MiXCR, giving one entry per CDR3 protein. The sample includes about half a million distinct CDR3 sequences, about 25% of them seen just once. This TCR derives from a human donor in good health. Some libraries in this study had Jurkat cell RNA spiked in. The sample taken for sequencing was naive CD8+ T cells from blood, with Jurkat cell RNA spiked in. Regarding subset: FACS-sorted CD8+CD4-CCR7+CD45RA+ naive T cells. The chain employs TRBV7-2 and TRBJ2-3, with TRBD2 identical over 8 bases. CDR3 DNA sequence: TGTGCCAGCAGCGAGCAAAAGCTACGGGGGGGGCCTCCAGCTACGCAGTATTTT. It encodes CASSEQKLRGGPPATQYF.